The T cell receptor beta chain under discussion was sequenced for a study of blood T cell repertoires in COVID-19. Overall study: Sites across the United States, Italy and Spain contributed samples from acute and convalescent COVID-19. PBMCs, B-cell-depleted T cells, or T cells were the source of the cDNA or gDNA that made up the material.

Methods used by the authors: Amplification from reference gene primers served as the basis for estimated nucleated cell counts. Sequencing used immunoSEQ multiplex PCR; TCRdb keeps in-frame clones, though not all of them. V and J calls and clone size come straight from that table; D and trimming were deduced from the DNA. The sample holds 81,000 or so clones, around four fifths seen once. The CDR3 loop spans 16 amino acids. The V gene's germline CDR1 is MNHEY and CDR2 SMNVEV (reference sequence). The V and J ends lost 4 bases and 6 bases, in that order; junction bases with no gene match: 13. V is TRBV27 and J is TRBJ1-1; 8 bases map to TRBD1. Sequenced material: peripheral blood. The sequence was collected from a woman in her 70s with active or convalescent COVID-19. CDR3 sequence (DNA): TGTGCCAGCAGTTATACTGGACAGGGTCGGTCTGCTGAAGCTTTCTTT. It is translated as CASSYTGQGRSAEAFF.